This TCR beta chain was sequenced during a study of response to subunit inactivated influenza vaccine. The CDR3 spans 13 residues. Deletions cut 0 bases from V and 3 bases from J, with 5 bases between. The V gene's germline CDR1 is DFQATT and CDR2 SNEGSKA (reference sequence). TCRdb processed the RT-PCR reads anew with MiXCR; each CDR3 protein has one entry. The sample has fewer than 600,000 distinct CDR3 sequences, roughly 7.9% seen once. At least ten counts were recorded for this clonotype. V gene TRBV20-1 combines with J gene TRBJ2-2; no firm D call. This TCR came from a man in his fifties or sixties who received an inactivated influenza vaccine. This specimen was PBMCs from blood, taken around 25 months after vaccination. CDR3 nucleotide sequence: TGCAGTGCTAGAGACCTATACACCGGGGAGCTGTTTTTT. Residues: CSARDLYTGELFF.